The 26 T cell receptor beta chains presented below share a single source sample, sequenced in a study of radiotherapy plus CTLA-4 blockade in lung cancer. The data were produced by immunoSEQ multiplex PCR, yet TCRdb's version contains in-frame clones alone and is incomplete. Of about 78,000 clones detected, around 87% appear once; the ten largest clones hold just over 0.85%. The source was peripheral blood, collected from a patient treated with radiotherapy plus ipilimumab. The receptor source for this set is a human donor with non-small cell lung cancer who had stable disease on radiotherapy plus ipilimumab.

The CDR3 DNA reads as TGTGCCAGCAGCTTGTCCATGAGCTCCTATAATTCACCCCTCCACTTT. Amino acids: CASSLSMSSYNSPLHF. The chain uses TRBV5-8 and TRBJ1-6; D is undetermined. With 1 base removed from V and 0 bases from J, the gap between germline ends came to 8 bases. This CDR3 has 16 amino acids. Germline CDR1 reads SGHTS; CDR2 reads YDEGEE.

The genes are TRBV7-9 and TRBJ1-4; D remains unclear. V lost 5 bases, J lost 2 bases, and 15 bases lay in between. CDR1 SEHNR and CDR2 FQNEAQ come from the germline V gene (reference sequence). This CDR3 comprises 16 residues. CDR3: CASSPGRFGTNEKLFF. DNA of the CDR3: TGTGCCAGCAGCCCGGGGAGGTTTGGGACTAATGAAAAACTGTTTTTT.

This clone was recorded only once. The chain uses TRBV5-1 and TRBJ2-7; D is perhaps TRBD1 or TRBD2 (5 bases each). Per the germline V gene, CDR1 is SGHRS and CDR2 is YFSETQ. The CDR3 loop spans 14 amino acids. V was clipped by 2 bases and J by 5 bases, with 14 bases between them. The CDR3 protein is CASSLGSWDHEQYF. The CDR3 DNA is TGCGCCAGCAGCTTAGGGTCTTGGGACCACGAGCAGTACTTC.

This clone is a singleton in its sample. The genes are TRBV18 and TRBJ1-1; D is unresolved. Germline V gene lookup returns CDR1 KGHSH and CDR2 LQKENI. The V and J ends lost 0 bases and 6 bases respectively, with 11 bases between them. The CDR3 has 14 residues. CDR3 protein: CASSPPGVQAEAFF. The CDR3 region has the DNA TGTGCCAGCTCACCACCGGGAGTGCAGGCTGAAGCTTTCTTT. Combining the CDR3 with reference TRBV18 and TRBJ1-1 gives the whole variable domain NAGVMQNPRHLVRRRGQEARLRCSPMKGHSHVYWYRQLPEEGLKFMVYLQKENIIDESGMPKERFSAEFPKEGPSILRIQQVVRGDSAAYFCASSPPGVQAEAFFGQGTRLTVV.

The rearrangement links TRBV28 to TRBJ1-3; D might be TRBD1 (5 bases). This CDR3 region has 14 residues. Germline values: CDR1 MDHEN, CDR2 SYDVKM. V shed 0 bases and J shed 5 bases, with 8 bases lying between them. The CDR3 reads CASSLWQGRNTIYF. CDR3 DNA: TGTGCCAGCAGTTTATGGCAGGGTAGAAACACCATATATTTT. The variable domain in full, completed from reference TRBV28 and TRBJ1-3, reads DVKVTQSSRYLVKRTGEKVFLECVQDMDHENMFWYRQDPGLGLRLIYFSYDVKMKEKGDIPEGYSVSREKKERFSLILESASTNQTSMYLCASSLWQGRNTIYFGEGSWLTVV.

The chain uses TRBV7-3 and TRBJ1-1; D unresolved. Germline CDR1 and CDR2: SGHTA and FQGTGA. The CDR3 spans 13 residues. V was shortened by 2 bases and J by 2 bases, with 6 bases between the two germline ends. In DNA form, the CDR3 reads TGTGCCAGCAGCTTAGGCTCCAACACTGAAGCTTTCTTT. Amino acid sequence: CASSLGSNTEAFF.

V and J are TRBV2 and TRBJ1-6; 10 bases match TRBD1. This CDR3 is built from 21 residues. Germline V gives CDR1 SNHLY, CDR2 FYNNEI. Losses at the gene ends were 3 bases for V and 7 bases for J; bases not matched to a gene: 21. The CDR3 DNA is TGTGCCAGCAGTGAGGCAAGGGTCCAGGACAGGGGGTTTTTAAAGAATTCACCCCTCCACTTT. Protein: CASSEARVQDRGFLKNSPLHF.

The CDR3 is CASSPGSAGNTGELFF. The DNA of the CDR3 is TGTGCCAGCAGCCCCGGCAGCGCGGGGAACACCGGGGAGCTGTTTTTT. J is TRBJ2-2 and V is TRBV5-4, with D maybe TRBD2 (5 bases). CDR3 size: 16 residues. V dropped 4 bases and J dropped 1 base, with 14 bases sitting between them. Germline V gives CDR1 SGHNT, CDR2 YYREEE (reference sequence). The full variable domain, completed using reference TRBV5-4 and TRBJ2-2, is ETGVTQSPTHLIKTRGQQVTLRCSSQSGHNTVSWYQQALGQGPQFIFQYYREEENGRGNFPPRFSGLQFPNYSSELNVNALELDDSALYLCASSPGSAGNTGELFFGEGSRLTVL.

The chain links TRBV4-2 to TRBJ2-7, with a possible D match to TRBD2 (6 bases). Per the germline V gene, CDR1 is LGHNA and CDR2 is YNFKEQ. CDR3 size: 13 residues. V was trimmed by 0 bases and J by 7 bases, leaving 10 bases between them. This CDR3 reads CASSQDRDLEQYF. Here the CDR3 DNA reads TGTGCCAGCAGCCAAGATCGGGACTTAGAGCAGTACTTC.

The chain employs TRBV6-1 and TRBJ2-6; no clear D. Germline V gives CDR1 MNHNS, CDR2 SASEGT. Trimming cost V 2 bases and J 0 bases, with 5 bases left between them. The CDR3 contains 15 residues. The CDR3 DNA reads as TGTGCCAGCAGTGAACAAAACTCTGGGGCCAACGTCCTGACTTTC. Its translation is CASSEQNSGANVLTF.

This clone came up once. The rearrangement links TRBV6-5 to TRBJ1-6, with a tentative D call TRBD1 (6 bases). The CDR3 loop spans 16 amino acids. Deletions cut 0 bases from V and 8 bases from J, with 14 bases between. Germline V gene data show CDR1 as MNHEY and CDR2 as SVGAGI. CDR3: CASSYSSRGSDSPLHF. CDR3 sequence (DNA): TGTGCCAGCAGTTACTCGAGTAGGGGGAGCGATTCACCCCTCCACTTT.

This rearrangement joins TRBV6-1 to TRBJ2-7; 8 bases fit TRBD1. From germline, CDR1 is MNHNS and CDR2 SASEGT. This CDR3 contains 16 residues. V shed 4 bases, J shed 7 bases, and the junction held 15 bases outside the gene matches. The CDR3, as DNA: TGTGCCAGCAGTGCAGCAAGACAGGGGTGGTTTCGTGAGCAGTACTTC. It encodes CASSAARQGWFREQYF.

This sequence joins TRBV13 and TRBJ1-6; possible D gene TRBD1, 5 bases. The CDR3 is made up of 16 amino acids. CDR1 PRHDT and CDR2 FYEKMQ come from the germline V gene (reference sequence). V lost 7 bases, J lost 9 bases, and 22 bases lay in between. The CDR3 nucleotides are TGTGCCAGCAAGAGAGGGGCTCGGCCCCTTGGTTCACCCCTCCACTTT. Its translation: CASKRGARPLGSPLHF. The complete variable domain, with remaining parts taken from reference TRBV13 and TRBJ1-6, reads AAGVIQSPRHLIKEKRETATLKCYPIPRHDTVYWYQQGPGQDPQFLISFYEKMQSDKGSIPDRFSAQQFSDYHSELNMSSLELGDSALYFCASKRGARPLGSPLHFGNGTRLTVT.

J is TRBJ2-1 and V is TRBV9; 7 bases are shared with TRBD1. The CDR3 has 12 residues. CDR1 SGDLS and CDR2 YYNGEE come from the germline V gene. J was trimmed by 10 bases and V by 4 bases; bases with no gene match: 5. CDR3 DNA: TGTGCCAGCAGCACCCGACAGGGCGAGCAGTTCTTC. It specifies CASSTRQGEQFF.

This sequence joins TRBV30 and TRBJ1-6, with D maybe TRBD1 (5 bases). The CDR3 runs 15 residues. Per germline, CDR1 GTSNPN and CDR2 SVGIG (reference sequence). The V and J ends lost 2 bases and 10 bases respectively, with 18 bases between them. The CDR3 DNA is TGTGCCTGGAGTAGGGGTCTGGCAGGGTACTCACCCCTCCACTTT. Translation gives CAWSRGLAGYSPLHF.

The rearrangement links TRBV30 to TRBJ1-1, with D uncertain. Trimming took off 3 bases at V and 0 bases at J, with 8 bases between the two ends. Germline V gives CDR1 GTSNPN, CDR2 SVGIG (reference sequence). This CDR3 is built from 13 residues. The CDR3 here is CAWRRNLNTEAFF. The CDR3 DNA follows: TGTGCCTGGAGAAGAAATCTGAACACTGAAGCTTTCTTT.

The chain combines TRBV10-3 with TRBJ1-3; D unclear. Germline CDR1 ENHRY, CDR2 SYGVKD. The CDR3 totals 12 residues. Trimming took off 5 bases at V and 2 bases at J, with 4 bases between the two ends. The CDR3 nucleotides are TGTGCCATCAGTACGGCTGGAAACACCATATATTTT. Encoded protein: CAISTAGNTIYF.

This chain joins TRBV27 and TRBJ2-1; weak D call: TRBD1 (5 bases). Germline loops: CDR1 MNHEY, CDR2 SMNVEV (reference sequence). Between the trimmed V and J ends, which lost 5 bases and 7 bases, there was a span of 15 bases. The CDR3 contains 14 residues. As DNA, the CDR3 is TGTGCCAGCAGTCAGACCCAAGCAGGGAATGAGCAGTTCTTC. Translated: CASSQTQAGNEQFF.

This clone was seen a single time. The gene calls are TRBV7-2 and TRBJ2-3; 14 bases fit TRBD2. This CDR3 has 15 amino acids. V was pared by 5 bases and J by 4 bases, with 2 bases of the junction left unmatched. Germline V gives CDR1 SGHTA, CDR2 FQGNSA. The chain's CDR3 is CASSRLAGGPDTQYF. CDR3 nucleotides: TGTGCCAGCAGCCGACTAGCGGGGGGGCCAGATACGCAGTATTTT.

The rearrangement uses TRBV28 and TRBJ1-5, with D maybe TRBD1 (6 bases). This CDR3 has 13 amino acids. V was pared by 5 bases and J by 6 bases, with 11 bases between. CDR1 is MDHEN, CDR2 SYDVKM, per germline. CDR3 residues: CASSPPTGQPQHF. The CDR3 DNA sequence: TGTGCCAGCAGTCCCCCGACAGGTCAGCCCCAGCATTTT.

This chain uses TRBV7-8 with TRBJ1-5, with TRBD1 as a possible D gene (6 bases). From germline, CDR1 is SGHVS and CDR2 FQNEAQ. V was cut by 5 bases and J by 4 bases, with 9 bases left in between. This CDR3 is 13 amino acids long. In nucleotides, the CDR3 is TGTGCCAGCAGCAAAGGACAGAATCAGCCCCAGCATTTT. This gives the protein CASSKGQNQPQHF.

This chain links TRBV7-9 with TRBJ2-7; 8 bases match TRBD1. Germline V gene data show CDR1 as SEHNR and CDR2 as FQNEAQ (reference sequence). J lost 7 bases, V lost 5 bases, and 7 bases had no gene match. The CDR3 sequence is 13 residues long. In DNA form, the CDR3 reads TGTGCCAGCAGCCCCGACAGGGGTGGGGAGCAGTACTTC. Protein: CASSPDRGGEQYF.

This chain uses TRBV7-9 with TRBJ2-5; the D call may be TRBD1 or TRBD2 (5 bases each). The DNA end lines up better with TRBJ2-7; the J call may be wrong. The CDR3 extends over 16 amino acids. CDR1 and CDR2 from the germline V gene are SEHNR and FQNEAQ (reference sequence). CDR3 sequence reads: CASSNLDGARGYEQYF. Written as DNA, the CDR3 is TGTGCCAGCAGCAACCTCGACGGGGCAAGGGGCTACGAGCAGTACTTC.

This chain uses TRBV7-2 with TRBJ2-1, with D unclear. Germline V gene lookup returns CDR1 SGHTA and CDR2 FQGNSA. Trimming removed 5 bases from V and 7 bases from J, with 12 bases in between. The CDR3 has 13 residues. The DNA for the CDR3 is TGTGCCAGCAGCCTACCCGAGATGAATGAGCAGTTCTTC. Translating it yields CASSLPEMNEQFF.

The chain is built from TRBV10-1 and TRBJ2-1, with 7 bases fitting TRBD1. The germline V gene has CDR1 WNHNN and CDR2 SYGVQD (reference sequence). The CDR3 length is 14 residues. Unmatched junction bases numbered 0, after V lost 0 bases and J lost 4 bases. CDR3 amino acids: CASSESTGYNEQFF. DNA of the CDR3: TGCGCCAGCAGTGAGTCGACAGGGTACAATGAGCAGTTCTTC.

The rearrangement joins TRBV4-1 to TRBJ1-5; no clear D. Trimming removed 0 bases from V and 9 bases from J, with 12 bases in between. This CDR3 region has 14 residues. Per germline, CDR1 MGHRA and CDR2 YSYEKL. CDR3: CASSQDAGIGPQHF. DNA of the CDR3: TGCGCCAGCAGCCAAGATGCCGGAATCGGGCCCCAGCATTTT.